This T cell receptor beta chain was sequenced in a study of vaccination effects on CD4 cells after COVID-19. Sequenced by immunoSEQ multiplex PCR; TCRdb stores in-frame clones only, minus some. This sample has 26,000 or so clones, with 72% found just once. Ahead of sequencing, the ViraFEST assay grew antigen-specific CD4+ T cells using viral peptide pools. Between days 9 and 10 of culture, CD4+ T cells were separated out. In the vaccine recipients, nucleocapsid antibodies were negative and there was no prior SARS-CoV-2 infection. This clone has just one count. The antigen is undetermined. The CDR3 is made up of 14 amino acids. CDR1 and CDR2 from the germline V gene are SGHAT and FQNNGV. Trimming cost V 5 bases and J 6 bases, with 14 bases left between them.

The source of this sequence is a human donor who received a COVID-19 vaccine. This rearrangement joins TRBV11-2 to TRBJ2-1; D tentatively fits TRBD1 or TRBD2 (5 bases each). Sequences were derived from CD4+ T cells from PBMCs cultured with SARS-CoV-2 spike peptides, sampled before COVID-19 vaccination. CDR3 in DNA: TGTGCCAGCAGCCGGGACCAATCTTCCAATGAGCAGTTCTTC. Its protein product is CASSRDQSSNEQFF. Supplemented by reference TRBV11-2 and TRBJ2-1, the full variable domain reads EAGVAQSPRYKIIEKRQSVAFWCNPISGHATLYWYQQILGQGPKLLIQFQNNGVVDDSQLPKDRFSAERLKGVDSTLKIQPAKLEDSAVYLCASSRDQSSNEQFFGPGTRLTVL.